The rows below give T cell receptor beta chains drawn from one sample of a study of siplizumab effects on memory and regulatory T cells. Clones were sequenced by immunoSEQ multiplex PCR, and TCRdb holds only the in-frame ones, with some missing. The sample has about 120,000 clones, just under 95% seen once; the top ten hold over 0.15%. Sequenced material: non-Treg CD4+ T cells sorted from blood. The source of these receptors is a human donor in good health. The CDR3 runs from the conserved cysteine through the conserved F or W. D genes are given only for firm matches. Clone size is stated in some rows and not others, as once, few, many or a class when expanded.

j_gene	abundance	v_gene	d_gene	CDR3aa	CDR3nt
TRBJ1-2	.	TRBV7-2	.	CASSFRSYGYTF	TGTGCCAGCAGTTTCCGGAGCTATGGCTACACCTTC
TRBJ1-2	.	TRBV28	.	CASSGASYGYTF	TGTGCCAGCAGCGGAGCCAGCTATGGCTACACCTTC
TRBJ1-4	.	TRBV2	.	CASSGSRADEKLFF	TGTGCCAGCAGTGGAAGCAGGGCGGATGAAAAACTGTTTTTT
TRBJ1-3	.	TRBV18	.	CASSRGDQNTIYF	TGTGCCAGCTCACGGGGAGATCAAAACACCATATATTTT
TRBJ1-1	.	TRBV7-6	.	CASSLGVRENTEAFF	TGTGCCAGCAGCTTAGGGGTCCGAGAGAACACTGAAGCTTTCTTT
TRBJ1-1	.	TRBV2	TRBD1	CASRDRQGGTEAFF	TGTGCCAGCCGGGACAGGCAGGGGGGCACTGAAGCTTTCTTT
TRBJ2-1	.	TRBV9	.	CASSGRGAGLLLNEQFF	TGTGCCAGCAGCGGACGGGGGGCGGGTCTCCTATTAAATGAGCAGTTCTTC
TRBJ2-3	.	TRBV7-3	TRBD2	CASSSRSGGATDTQYF	TGTGCCAGCAGCTCACGTAGCGGGGGGGCAACAGATACGCAGTATTTT
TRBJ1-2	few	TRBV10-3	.	CAISEWSSGYTF	TGTGCCATCAGTGAGTGGAGTAGCGGCTACACCTTC
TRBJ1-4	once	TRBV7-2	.	CASSLMGAQNEKLFF	TGTGCCAGCAGCTTAATGGGGGCGCAGAATGAAAAACTGTTTTTT
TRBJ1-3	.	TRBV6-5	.	CASRNSGNTIYF	TGTGCCAGCCGAAATTCTGGAAACACCATATATTTT
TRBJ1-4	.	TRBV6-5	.	CASSYDGRRGEKLFF	TGTGCCAGCAGTTACGACGGGCGCCGGGGGGAAAAACTGTTTTTT
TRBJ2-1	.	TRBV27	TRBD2	CASSALSGGAYNEQFF	TGTGCCAGCAGTGCCCTTAGCGGGGGGGCCTACAATGAGCAGTTCTTC
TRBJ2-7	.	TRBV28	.	CASSSRRYEQYF	TGTGCCAGCAGTTCCCGGCGGTACGAGCAGTACTTC
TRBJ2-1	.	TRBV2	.	CASHRSRNNEQFF	TGTGCCAGCCACCGATCCAGGAACAATGAGCAGTTCTTC
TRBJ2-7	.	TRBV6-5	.	CASTPTHSGPYEQYF	TGTGCCAGCACCCCGACCCACTCGGGGCCCTACGAGCAGTACTTC
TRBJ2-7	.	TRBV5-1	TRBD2	CASSLLAGSKDEQYF	TGCGCCAGCAGCTTGCTAGCGGGAAGTAAGGACGAGCAGTACTTC
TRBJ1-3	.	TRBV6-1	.	CASSEDREYGNTIYF	TGTGCCAGCAGTGAAGACAGGGAATATGGAAACACCATATATTTT
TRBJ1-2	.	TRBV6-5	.	CASSRGIGGNGYTF	TGTGCCAGCAGTAGAGGGATAGGCGGTAATGGCTACACCTTC
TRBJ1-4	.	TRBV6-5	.	CASSYSNEKLFF	TGTGCCAGCAGTTACTCAAATGAAAAACTGTTTTTT
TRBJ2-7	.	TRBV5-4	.	CASSFAGYEQYF	TGTGCCAGCAGCTTTGCAGGATACGAGCAGTACTTC
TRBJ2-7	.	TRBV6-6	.	CASSSIHEQYF	TGTGCCAGCAGTTCTATCCACGAGCAGTACTTC
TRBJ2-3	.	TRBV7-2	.	CASSLVQLARSGTQYF	TGTGCCAGCAGCTTAGTCCAACTAGCCCGCTCAGGTACGCAGTATTTT
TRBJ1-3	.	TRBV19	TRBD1	CASVDRGGSGNTVYF	TGTGCCAGTGTGGACAGGGGGGGCTCTGGAAACACCGTATATTTT
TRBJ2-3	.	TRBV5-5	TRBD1	CASSLGDRRTDTQYF	TGTGCCAGCAGCTTGGGGGACAGACGCACAGATACGCAGTATTTT
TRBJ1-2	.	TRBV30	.	CAWGPGHSNYGYTF	TGTGCCTGGGGTCCGGGACACTCCAACTATGGCTACACCTTC
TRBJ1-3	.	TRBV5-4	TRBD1	CASSSNRGLSGNTIYF	TGTGCCAGCAGCTCTAACAGGGGACTCTCTGGAAACACCATATATTTT
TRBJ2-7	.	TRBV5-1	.	CASSLNVGGTYEQYF	TGCGCCAGCAGCTTGAATGTGGGGGGAACCTACGAGCAGTACTTC
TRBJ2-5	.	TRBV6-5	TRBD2	CASHHEKAGEETQYF	TGTGCCAGCCATCACGAGAAGGCGGGGGAAGAGACCCAGTACTTC
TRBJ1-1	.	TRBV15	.	CATRVSRGSNTEAFF	TGTGCCACCAGGGTATCGAGGGGAAGTAACACTGAAGCTTTCTTT
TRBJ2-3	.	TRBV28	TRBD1	CASSFRDKLDRGDTQYF	TGTGCCAGCAGTTTTAGGGACAAACTGGACAGGGGAGATACGCAGTATTTT
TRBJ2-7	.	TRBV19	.	CASTLDLDSYEQYF	TGTGCCAGTACCTTGGACCTCGACTCCTACGAGCAGTACTTC
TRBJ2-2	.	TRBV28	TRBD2	CASSSSGNTGELFF	TGTGCCAGCAGTTCTAGCGGGAACACCGGGGAGCTGTTTTTT
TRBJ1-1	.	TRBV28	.	CASSQITRLGAFF	TGTGCCAGCAGCCAAATTACCAGGTTGGGTGCTTTCTTT
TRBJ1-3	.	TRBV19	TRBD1	CASSPRTGPGNTIYF	TGTGCCAGTAGTCCACGGACAGGGCCAGGAAACACCATATATTTT
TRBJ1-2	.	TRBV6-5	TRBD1	CASSTRDSYGYTF	TGTGCCAGCAGTACCCGGGACAGCTATGGCTACACCTTC
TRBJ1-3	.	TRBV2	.	CASRTNGNTIYF	TGTGCCAGCCGCACGAACGGAAACACCATATATTTT
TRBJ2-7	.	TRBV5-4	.	CASSLRAQLAPSREQYF	TGTGCCAGCAGCTTGAGGGCACAGCTAGCTCCATCTCGCGAGCAGTACTTC
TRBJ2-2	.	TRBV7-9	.	CASRQFQVGTGELFF	TGTGCCAGCAGGCAATTCCAGGTTGGCACCGGGGAGCTGTTTTTT
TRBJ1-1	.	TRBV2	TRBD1	CASSTRGLGDTEAFF	TGTGCCAGCAGTACAAGGGGGCTGGGGGACACTGAAGCTTTCTTT
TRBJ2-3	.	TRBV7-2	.	CASSLAGISTDTQYF	TGTGCCAGCAGCTTAGCGGGTATAAGCACAGATACGCAGTATTTT
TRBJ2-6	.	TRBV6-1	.	CASSSSGANVLTF	TGTGCCAGCAGTTCCTCTGGGGCCAACGTCCTGACTTTC
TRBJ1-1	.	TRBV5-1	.	CASSLSRAENTEAFF	TGCGCCAGCAGCTTGAGCAGGGCTGAAAACACTGAAGCTTTCTTT
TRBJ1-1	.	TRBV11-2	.	CASSLDHYTEAFF	TGTGCCAGCAGCTTAGACCATTACACTGAAGCTTTCTTT
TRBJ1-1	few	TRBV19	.	CASNDQGNTEAFF	TGTGCCAGTAACGACCAGGGGAACACTGAAGCTTTCTTT
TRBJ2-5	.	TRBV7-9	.	CASSPTSLRETQYF	TGTGCCAGCAGCCCCACTAGCTTACGGGAGACCCAGTACTTC
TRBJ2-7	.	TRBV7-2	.	CASSLVPGASYEQYF	TGTGCCAGCAGCTTAGTCCCAGGGGCTTCCTACGAGCAGTACTTC
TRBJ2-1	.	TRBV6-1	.	CASSEGTTSYNEQFF	TGTGCCAGCAGTGAAGGGACGACCTCCTACAATGAGCAGTTCTTC
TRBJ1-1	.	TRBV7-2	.	CASARQRNTEAFF	TGTGCCAGCGCTAGGCAGCGGAACACTGAAGCTTTCTTT
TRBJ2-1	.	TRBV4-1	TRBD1	CASSLDRNNEQFF	TGCGCCAGCAGCTTGGACAGGAACAATGAGCAGTTCTTC
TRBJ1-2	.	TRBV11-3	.	CASSLDRYVGQWSYTF	TGTGCCAGCAGCTTAGATCGTTATGTCGGGCAGTGGTCATACACCTTC
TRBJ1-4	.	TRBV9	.	CASSVAEGTNEKLFF	TGTGCCAGCAGCGTAGCTGAGGGGACTAATGAAAAACTGTTTTTT
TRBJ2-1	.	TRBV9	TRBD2	CASSPNRLAGANEQFF	TGTGCCAGCAGCCCCAATAGACTAGCGGGGGCCAATGAGCAGTTCTTC